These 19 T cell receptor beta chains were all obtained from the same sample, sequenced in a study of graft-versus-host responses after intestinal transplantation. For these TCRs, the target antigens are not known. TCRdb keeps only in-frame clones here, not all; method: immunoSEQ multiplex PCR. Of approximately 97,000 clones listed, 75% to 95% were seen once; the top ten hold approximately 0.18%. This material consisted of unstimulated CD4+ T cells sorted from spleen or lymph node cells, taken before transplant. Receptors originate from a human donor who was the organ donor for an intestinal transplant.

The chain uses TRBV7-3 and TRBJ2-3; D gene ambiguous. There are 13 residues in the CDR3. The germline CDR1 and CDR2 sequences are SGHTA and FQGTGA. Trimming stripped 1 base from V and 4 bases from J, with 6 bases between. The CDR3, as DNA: TGTGCCAGCAGCTTAAGTGGCCCAGATACGCAGTATTTT. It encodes CASSLSGPDTQYF.

The DNA for the CDR3 is TGTGCCAGTAGTATGGGACAGGGGCTTATTCAGCCCCAGCATTTT. Translating it yields CASSMGQGLIQPQHF. This chain links TRBV19 with TRBJ1-5; 10 bases fit TRBD1. Germline CDR1 reads LNHDA; CDR2 reads SQIVND (reference sequence). V gave up 3 bases and J gave up 6 bases; unmatched junction bases: 5. There are 15 residues in the CDR3.

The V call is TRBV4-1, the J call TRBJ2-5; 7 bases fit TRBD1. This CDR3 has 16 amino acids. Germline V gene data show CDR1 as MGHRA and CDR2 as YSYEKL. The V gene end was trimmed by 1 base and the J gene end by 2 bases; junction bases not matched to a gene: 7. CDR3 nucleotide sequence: TGCGCCAGCAGCCAAGGACGTGGCAGGGGGCAAGAGACCCAGTACTTC. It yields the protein CASSQGRGRGQETQYF.

The CDR3 coding sequence is TGTGCCAGCAGTTTACAGGGGAATTATGGCTACACCTTC. Protein product: CASSLQGNYGYTF. V gene TRBV28 combines with J gene TRBJ1-2; a possible D gene is TRBD1 (6 bases). The germline V and J ends were trimmed by 2 bases and 5 bases, with 9 bases remaining between them. The CDR3 loop spans 13 amino acids. Looked up from germline, CDR1 is MDHEN and CDR2 is SYDVKM.

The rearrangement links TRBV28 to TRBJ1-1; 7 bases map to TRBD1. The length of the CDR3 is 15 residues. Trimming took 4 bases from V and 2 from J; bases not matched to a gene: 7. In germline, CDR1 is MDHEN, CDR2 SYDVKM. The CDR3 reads CASSYPGTVNTEAFF. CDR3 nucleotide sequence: TGTGCCAGCAGTTACCCCGGGACAGTCAACACTGAAGCTTTCTTT.

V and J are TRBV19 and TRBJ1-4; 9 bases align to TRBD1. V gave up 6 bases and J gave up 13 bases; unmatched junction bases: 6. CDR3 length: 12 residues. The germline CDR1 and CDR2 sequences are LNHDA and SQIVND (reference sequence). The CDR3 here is CASSPTGGRLFF. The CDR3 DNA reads TGTGCCAGTAGCCCTACAGGGGGCAGACTGTTTTTT.

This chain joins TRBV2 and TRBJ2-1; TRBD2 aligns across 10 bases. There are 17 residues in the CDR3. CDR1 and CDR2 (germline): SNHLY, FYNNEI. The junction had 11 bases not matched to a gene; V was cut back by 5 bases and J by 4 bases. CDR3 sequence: CASSTRSGGAGYNEQFF. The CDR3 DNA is TGTGCCAGCAGTACTAGAAGCGGGGGGGCGGGGTACAATGAGCAGTTCTTC.

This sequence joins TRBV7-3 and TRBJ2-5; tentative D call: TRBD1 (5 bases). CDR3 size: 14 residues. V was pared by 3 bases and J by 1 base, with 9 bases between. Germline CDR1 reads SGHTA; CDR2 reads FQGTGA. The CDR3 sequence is CASSFTGAQETQYF. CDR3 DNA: TGTGCCAGCAGCTTCACAGGAGCCCAAGAGACCCAGTACTTC.

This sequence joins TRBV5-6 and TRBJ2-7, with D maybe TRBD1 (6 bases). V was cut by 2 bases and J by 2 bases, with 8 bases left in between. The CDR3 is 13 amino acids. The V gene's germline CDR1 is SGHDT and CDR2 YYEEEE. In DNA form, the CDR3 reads TGTGCCAGCAGCTTCGGACAGACCTACGAGCAGTACTTC. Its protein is CASSFGQTYEQYF.

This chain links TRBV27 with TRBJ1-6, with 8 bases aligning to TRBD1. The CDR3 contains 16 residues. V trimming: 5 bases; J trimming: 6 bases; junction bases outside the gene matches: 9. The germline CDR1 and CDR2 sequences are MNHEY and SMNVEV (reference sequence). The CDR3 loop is CASSAVDRGRNSPLHF. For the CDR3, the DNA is TGTGCCAGCAGTGCAGTAGACAGGGGTCGTAATTCACCCCTCCACTTT.

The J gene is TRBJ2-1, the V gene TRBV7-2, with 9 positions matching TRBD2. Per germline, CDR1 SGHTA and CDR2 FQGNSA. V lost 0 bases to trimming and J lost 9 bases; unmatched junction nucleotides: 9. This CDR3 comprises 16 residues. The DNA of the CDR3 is TGTGCCAGCAGCTTAGCGGGGTCTAGCGGGGCCGGTGAGCAGTTCTTC. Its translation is CASSLAGSSGAGEQFF.

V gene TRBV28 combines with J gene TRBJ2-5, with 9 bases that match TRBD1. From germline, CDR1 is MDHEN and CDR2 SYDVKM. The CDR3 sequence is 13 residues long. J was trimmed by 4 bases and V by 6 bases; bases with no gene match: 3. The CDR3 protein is CASRHRGLETQYF. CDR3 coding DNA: TGTGCCAGCAGACACAGGGGGCTAGAGACCCAGTACTTC.

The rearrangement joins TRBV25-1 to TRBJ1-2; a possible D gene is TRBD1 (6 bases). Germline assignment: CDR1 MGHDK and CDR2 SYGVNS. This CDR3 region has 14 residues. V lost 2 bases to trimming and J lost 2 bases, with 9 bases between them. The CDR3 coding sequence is TGTGCCAGCAGTGAAGCAGGGGTGAACTATGGCTACACCTTC. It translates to CASSEAGVNYGYTF.

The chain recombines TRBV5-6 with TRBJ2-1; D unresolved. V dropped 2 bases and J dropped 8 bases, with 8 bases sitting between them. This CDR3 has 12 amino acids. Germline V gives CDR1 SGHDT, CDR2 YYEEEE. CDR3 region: CASSFRSYEQFF. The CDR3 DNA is TGTGCCAGCAGCTTTCGTAGCTATGAGCAGTTCTTC.

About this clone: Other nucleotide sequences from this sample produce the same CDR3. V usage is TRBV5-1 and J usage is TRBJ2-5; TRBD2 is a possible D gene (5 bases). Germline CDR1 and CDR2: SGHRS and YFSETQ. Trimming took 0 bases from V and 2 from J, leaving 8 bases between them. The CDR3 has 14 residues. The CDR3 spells CASSLGRTQETQYF. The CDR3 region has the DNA TGCGCCAGCAGCTTGGGCAGGACTCAAGAGACCCAGTACTTC.

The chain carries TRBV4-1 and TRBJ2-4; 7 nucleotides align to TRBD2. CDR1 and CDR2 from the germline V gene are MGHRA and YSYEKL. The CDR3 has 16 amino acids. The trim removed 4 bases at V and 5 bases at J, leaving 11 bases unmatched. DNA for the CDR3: TGCGCCAGCAGCCCGGCAGGACTAGTCTCAGAAAACATTCAGTACTTC. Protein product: CASSPAGLVSENIQYF.

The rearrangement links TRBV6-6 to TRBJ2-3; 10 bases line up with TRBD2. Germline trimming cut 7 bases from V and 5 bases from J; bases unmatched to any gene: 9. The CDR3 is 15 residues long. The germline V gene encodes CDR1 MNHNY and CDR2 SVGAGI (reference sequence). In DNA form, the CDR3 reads TGTGCCAGCATAGAGAGCGGGGGGGCCTTAGATACGCAGTATTTT. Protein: CASIESGGALDTQYF.

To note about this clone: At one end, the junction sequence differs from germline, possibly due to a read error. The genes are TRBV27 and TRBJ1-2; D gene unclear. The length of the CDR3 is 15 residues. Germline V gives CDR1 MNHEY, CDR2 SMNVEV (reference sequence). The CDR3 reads CASSFLPSLNNGYTF. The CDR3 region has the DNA TGTGCCAGCAGTTTCCTCCCGTCTCTTAACAATGGCTACACCTTC.

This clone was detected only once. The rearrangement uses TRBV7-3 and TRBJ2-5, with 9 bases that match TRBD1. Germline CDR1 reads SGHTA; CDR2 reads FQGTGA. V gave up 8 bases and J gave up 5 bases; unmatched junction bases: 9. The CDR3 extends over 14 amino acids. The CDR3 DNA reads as TGTGCCAGCGGGCGAACAGGGGGCGATGAGACCCAGTACTTC. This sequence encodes CASGRTGGDETQYF.